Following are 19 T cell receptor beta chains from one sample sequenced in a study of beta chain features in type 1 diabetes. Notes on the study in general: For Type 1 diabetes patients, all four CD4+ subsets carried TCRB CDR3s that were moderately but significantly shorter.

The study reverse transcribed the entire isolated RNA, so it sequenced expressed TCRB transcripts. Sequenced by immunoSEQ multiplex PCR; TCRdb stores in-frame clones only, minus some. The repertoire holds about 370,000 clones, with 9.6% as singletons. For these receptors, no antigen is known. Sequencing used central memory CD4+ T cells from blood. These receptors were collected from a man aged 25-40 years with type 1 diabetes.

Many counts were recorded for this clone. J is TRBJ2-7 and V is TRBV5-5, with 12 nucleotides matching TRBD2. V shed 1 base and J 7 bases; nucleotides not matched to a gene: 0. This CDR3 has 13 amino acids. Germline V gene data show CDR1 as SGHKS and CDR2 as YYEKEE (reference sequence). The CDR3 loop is CASSLLAGGEQYF. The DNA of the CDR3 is TGTGCCAGCAGCTTGCTAGCGGGAGGGGAGCAGTACTTC.

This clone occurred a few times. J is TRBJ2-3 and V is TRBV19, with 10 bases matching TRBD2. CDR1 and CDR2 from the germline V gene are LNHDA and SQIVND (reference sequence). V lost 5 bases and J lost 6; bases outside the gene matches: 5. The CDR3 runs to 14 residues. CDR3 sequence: CASSVSGRRDTQYF. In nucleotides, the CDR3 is TGTGCCAGTAGTGTTAGCGGGAGGCGGGATACGCAGTATTTT.

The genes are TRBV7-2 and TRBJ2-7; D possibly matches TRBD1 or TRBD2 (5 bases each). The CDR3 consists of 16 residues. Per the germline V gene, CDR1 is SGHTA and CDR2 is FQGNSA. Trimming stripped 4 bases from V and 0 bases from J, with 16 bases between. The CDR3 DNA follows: TGTGCCAGCAGCTCCGGGTCCGGGACGGTCTCCTACGAGCAGTACTTC. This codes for CASSSGSGTVSYEQYF.

CDR3 DNA sequence: TGTGCCAGCAGCGTAGAGGAGGGGATGGGCGAGCAGTACTTC. Its protein product is CASSVEEGMGEQYF. This sequence joins TRBV9 and TRBJ2-7, with a tentative D call TRBD2 (6 bases). This CDR3 comprises 14 residues. Germline V CDR1 and CDR2: SGDLS, YYNGEE. V was shortened by 0 bases and J by 6 bases, with 13 bases between the two germline ends.

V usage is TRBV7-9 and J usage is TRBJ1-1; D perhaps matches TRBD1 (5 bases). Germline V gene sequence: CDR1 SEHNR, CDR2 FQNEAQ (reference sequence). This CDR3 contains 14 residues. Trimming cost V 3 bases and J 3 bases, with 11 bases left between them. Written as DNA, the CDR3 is TGTGCCAGCAGCTTTCAGGGTGGCGACACTGAAGCTTTCTTT. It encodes CASSFQGGDTEAFF.

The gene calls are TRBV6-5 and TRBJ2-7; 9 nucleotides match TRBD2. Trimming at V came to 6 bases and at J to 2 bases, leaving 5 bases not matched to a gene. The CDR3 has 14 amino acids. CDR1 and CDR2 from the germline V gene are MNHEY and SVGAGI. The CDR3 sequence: CASSLAGDAYEQYF. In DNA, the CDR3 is TGTGCCAGCAGCTTAGCGGGAGATGCCTACGAGCAGTACTTC.

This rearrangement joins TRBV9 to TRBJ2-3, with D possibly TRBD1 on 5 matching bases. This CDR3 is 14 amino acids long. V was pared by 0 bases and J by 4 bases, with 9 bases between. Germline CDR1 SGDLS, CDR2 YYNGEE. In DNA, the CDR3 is TGTGCCAGCAGCGTAGGGACATCTGCAGATACGCAGTATTTT. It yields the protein CASSVGTSADTQYF.

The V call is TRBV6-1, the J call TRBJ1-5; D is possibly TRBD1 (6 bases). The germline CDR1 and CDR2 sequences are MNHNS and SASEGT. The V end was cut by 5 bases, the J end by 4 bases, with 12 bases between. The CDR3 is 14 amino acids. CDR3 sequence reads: CASSLQGRNQPQHF. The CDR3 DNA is TGTGCCAGCAGTTTACAGGGTCGGAATCAGCCCCAGCATTTT.

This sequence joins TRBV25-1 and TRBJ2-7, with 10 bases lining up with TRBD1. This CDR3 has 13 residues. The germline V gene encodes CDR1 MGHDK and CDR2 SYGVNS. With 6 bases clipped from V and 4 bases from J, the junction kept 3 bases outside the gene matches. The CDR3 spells CASRGTGVYEQYF. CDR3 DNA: TGTGCCAGCAGGGGGACAGGGGTATACGAGCAGTACTTC.

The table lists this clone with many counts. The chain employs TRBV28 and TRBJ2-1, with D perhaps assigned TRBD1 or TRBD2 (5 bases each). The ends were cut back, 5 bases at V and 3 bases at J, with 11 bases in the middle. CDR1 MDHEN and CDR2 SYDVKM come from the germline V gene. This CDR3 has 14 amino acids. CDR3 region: CASSPGTFYNEQFF. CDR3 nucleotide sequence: TGTGCCAGCAGTCCCGGGACCTTCTACAATGAGCAGTTCTTC.

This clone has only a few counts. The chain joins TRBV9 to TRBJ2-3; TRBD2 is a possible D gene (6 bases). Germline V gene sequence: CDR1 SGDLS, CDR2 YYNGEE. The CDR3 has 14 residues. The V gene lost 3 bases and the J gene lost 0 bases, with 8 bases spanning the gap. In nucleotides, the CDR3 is TGTGCCAGCAGCGCGGGACTTAGCACAGATACGCAGTATTTT. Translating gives CASSAGLSTDTQYF.

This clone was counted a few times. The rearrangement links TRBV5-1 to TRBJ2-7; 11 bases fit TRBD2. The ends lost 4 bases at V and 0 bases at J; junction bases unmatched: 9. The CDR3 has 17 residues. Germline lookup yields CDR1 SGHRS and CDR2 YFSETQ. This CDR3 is CASSLTSGSTSSYEQYF. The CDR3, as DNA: TGCGCCAGCAGCCTCACTAGCGGGAGCACCAGCTCCTACGAGCAGTACTTC.

The CDR3 sequence is CSVEDPGQGVGTGELFF. CDR3 sequence (DNA): TGCAGCGTTGAAGATCCCGGGCAGGGAGTAGGGACCGGGGAGCTGTTTTTT. J is TRBJ2-2 and V is TRBV29-1; D is perhaps TRBD1 or TRBD2 (5 bases each). This CDR3 has 17 residues. V dropped 0 bases and J dropped 5 bases, with 19 bases sitting between them. In germline, CDR1 is SQVTM, CDR2 ANQGSEA.

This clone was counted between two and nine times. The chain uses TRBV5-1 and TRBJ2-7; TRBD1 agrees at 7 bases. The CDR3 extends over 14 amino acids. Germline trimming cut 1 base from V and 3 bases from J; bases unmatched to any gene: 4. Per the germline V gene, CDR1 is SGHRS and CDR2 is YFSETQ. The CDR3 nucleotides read TGCGCCAGCAGCTTGTCCGACAGGGACTACGAGCAGTACTTC. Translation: CASSLSDRDYEQYF.

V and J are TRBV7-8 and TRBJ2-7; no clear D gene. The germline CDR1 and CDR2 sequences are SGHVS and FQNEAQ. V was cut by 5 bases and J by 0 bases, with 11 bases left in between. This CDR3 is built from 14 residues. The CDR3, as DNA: TGTGCCAGCAGCCTGGACGTTAGCTCCTACGAGCAGTACTTC. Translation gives CASSLDVSSYEQYF.

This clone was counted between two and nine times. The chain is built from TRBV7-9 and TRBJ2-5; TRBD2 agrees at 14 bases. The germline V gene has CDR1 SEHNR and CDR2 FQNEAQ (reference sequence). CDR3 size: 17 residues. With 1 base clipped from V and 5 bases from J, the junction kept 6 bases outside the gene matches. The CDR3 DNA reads TGTGCCAGCAGCTTAGGGAGACTAGCGGGAGGGAAGGAGACCCAGTACTTC. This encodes CASSLGRLAGGKETQYF.

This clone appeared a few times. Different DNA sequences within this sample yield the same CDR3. CDR3 DNA sequence: TGCGCCAGCAGCCCAGTCTCTGGGGCCAACGTCCTGACTTTC. Amino acid sequence: CASSPVSGANVLTF. The chain employs TRBV4-3 and TRBJ2-6; D call uncertain. The germline V gene encodes CDR1 LGHNA and CDR2 YSLEER. V lost 4 bases and J lost 0, with 4 bases in between. The CDR3 sequence is 14 residues long.

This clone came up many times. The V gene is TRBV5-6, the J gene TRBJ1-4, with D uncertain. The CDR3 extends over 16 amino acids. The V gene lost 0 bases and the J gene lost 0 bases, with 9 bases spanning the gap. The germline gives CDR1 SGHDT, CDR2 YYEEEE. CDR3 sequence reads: CASSLGLWATNEKLFF. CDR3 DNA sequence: TGTGCCAGCAGCTTGGGATTATGGGCAACTAATGAAAAACTGTTTTTT.

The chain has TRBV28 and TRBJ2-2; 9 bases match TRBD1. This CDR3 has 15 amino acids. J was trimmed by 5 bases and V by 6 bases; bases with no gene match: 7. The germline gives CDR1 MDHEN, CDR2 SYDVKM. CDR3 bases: TGTGCCAGCAGATTAGGGGGGACAGGGACCGGGGAGCTGTTTTTT. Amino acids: CASRLGGTGTGELFF.